Below, 29 T cell receptor beta chains from the same sample are listed, as sequenced in a study of OX40 agonist ivuxolimab in advanced cancers. The library relied on the immunoSEQ multiplex PCR assay. TCRdb took this table from immuneACCESS and kept in-frame rearrangements with V and J called. Such tables lack part of the clones; where checked against another copy, unresolved V genes explain under half of the gap, and the rest is unexplained. The sample table records about 70,000 clones; approximately 78% of these occur just once. 0.8% to 1.1% of the sample goes to the ten largest clones. The material was CD4+ or CD8+ T cells sorted from blood, obtained in a trial of the OX40 agonist ivuxolimab. The receptor source for this set is an adult with an advanced solid tumor such as melanoma, head and neck, liver or kidney cancer.

The V and J genes are TRBV7-2 and TRBJ1-1; D is possibly TRBD1 (6 bases). V was cut by 0 bases and J by 11 bases, with 16 bases left in between. Germline assignment: CDR1 SGHTA and CDR2 FQGNSA. The CDR3 is 14 amino acids. CDR3 sequence reads: CASSLAFRDIKAFF. The CDR3 DNA reads TGTGCCAGCAGCTTAGCTTTTCGGGACATCAAGGCTTTCTTT.

The gene calls are TRBV5-4 and TRBJ1-2, with D unresolved. This CDR3 is built from 13 residues. Trimming stripped 4 bases from V and 0 bases from J, with 7 bases between. Germline-derived CDR1 and CDR2 are SGHNT and YYREEE (reference sequence). The CDR3 loop is CASSATANYGYTF. CDR3 nucleotides: TGTGCCAGCAGCGCAACGGCTAACTATGGCTACACCTTC.

V usage is TRBV6-1 and J usage is TRBJ1-5; no firm D call. In germline, CDR1 is MNHNS, CDR2 SASEGT. The CDR3 spans 12 residues. V lost 8 bases, J lost 5 bases, and 10 bases lay in between. CDR3 residues: CASLEGHQPQHF. The CDR3 DNA is TGTGCCAGCCTGGAGGGCCATCAGCCCCAGCATTTT.

The chain links TRBV6-5 to TRBJ1-4, with 8 bases matching TRBD1. CDR1 is MNHEY and CDR2 is SVGAGI in the germline V gene. This CDR3 region has 15 residues. V was clipped by 5 bases and J by 4 bases; unmatched bases: 6. The CDR3 region is CASSPDRGINEKLFF. The DNA of the CDR3 is TGTGCCAGCAGTCCCGACAGGGGCATTAATGAAAAACTGTTTTTT.

This rearrangement joins TRBV7-2 to TRBJ2-1; D is tentatively TRBD1 or TRBD2 (5 bases each). With 5 bases removed from V and 8 bases from J, the gap between germline ends came to 16 bases. The CDR3 totals 14 residues. CDR1 is SGHTA, CDR2 FQGNSA, per germline. CDR3 loop: CASSNYGTLYEQFF. The CDR3 DNA reads as TGTGCCAGCAGCAACTACGGGACGCTCTATGAGCAGTTCTTC.

The chain uses TRBV6-6 and TRBJ1-5; 8 bases map to TRBD1. V dropped 2 bases and J dropped 3; count of bases not matched to a gene: 3. Germline lookup yields CDR1 MNHNY and CDR2 SVGAGI (reference sequence). CDR3 length: 15 residues. The CDR3 DNA sequence: TGTGCCAGCAGTTACCGGGACAGGTTCAATCAGCCCCAGCATTTT. It encodes CASSYRDRFNQPQHF.

The CDR3 sequence: CASSSRGQGYTEAFF. As DNA, the CDR3 is TGTGCCAGCAGTTCCCGTGGGCAGGGGTACACTGAAGCTTTCTTT. This rearrangement joins TRBV6-5 to TRBJ1-1; a possible D gene is TRBD1 (6 bases). The CDR3 runs to 15 residues. CDR1 is MNHEY, CDR2 SVGAGI, per germline. The V end lost 4 bases, the J end lost 3 bases, and 15 bases lay between the germline ends.

CDR3 protein: CASSPIRGGPAFF. For the CDR3, the DNA is TGTGCCAGCAGCCCAATTAGGGGGGGCCCAGCTTTCTTT. The chain carries TRBV7-9 and TRBJ1-1; D perhaps matches TRBD1 (6 bases). CDR3 length equals 13 residues. Per the germline V gene, CDR1 is SEHNR and CDR2 is FQNEAQ (reference sequence). The V end lost 5 bases, the J end lost 10 bases, and 17 bases lay between the germline ends.

CDR3 nucleotides: TGTGCCAGCAGCTTGACGGCAGGGACGGGCAATCAGCCCCAGCATTTT. This encodes CASSLTAGTGNQPQHF. J is TRBJ1-5 and V is TRBV5-6; D is perhaps TRBD1 (5 bases). This CDR3 is 16 amino acids long. Trimming stripped 1 base from V and 2 bases from J, with 13 bases between. Germline CDR1 reads SGHDT; CDR2 reads YYEEEE.

This clone was counted only a few times. The rearrangement joins TRBV27 to TRBJ2-2; 8 bases line up with TRBD2. CDR3 length: 15 amino acids. V lost 5 bases and J lost 6; bases outside the gene matches: 8. Looked up from germline, CDR1 is MNHEY and CDR2 is SMNVEV (reference sequence). CDR3 DNA sequence: TGTGCCAGCAGTCTACAAGGACTAGCTGCCGGGGAGCTGTTTTTT. It yields the protein CASSLQGLAAGELFF.

The chain links TRBV14 to TRBJ2-2; 11 positions agree with TRBD2. This CDR3 spans 17 amino acids. Trimming at V came to 2 bases and at J to 5 bases, leaving 7 bases not matched to a gene. Germline loops: CDR1 SGHDN, CDR2 FVKESK. CDR3 sequence reads: CASSQHQLAGDTGELFF. CDR3 DNA sequence: TGTGCCAGCAGCCAACACCAACTAGCGGGGGATACCGGGGAGCTGTTTTTT.

The chain joins TRBV23-1 to TRBJ1-5, with a weak D call TRBD1 (5 bases). TRBV23-1 qualifies as an ORF whose function is uncertain. V was trimmed by 2 bases and J by 4 bases, leaving 12 bases between them. This CDR3 is built from 15 residues. The CDR3 sequence: CASSQIGWGNQPQHF. For the CDR3, the DNA is TGCGCCAGCAGTCAAATAGGCTGGGGGAATCAGCCCCAGCATTTT.

The genes are TRBV19 and TRBJ2-3; D may match TRBD1 or TRBD2 (5 bases each). Germline V CDR1 and CDR2: LNHDA, SQIVND (reference sequence). There are 14 residues in the CDR3. V was clipped by 5 bases and J by 5 bases, with 14 bases between them. CDR3 DNA sequence: TGTGCCAGTAGTTGGCAGGGAGAGGGAGATACGCAGTATTTT. Translating gives CASSWQGEGDTQYF.

The chain has TRBV14 and TRBJ2-5; D possibly corresponds to TRBD2 (6 bases). The V end was cut by 5 bases, the J end by 0 bases, with 7 bases between. The CDR3 has 13 amino acids. Germline V lookup: CDR1 SGHDN, CDR2 FVKESK. CDR3 in DNA: TGTGCCAGCAGCGGAGGGTACCAAGAGACCCAGTACTTC. It codes for CASSGGYQETQYF.

This clone was seen a few times. The chain employs TRBV5-1 and TRBJ1-4; D uncertain. There are 13 residues in the CDR3. Germline V CDR1 and CDR2: SGHRS, YFSETQ. With 0 bases removed from V and 8 bases from J, the gap between germline ends came to 8 bases. CDR3 nucleotides: TGCGCCAGCAGCTTGGGTGGATCCGAAAAACTGTTTTTT. It translates to CASSLGGSEKLFF.

This chain links TRBV5-6 with TRBJ2-7; unclear D gene. Germline CDR1 SGHDT, CDR2 YYEEEE. The V and J ends lost 4 bases and 6 bases respectively, with 11 bases between them. This CDR3 region has 12 residues. In DNA form, the CDR3 reads TGTGCCAGCAGCCCCGAAGGATCCGAGCAGTACTTC. Amino acid sequence: CASSPEGSEQYF.

The chain uses TRBV19 and TRBJ2-7; D possibly corresponds to TRBD2 (5 bases). Germline-derived CDR1 and CDR2 are LNHDA and SQIVND (reference sequence). Trimming took off 5 bases at V and 6 bases at J, with 11 bases between the two ends. The CDR3 totals 12 residues. The CDR3 DNA is TGTGCCAGTAGTCCTACTAGTTCCGAGCAGTACTTC. This sequence encodes CASSPTSSEQYF. The variable domain in full, completed from reference TRBV19 and TRBJ2-7, reads DGGITQSPKYLFRKEGQNVTLSCEQNLNHDAMYWYRQDPGQGLRLIYYSQIVNDFQKGDIAEGYSVSREKKESFPLTVTSAQKNPTAFYLCASSPTSSEQYFGPGTRLTVT.

The rearrangement joins TRBV6-1 to TRBJ1-2; 7 bases are shared with TRBD1. Losses at the gene ends were 6 bases for V and 6 bases for J; bases not matched to a gene: 7. Germline CDR1 is MNHNS and CDR2 is SASEGT. This CDR3 is built from 13 residues. The chain's CDR3 is CASRIDRADGYTF. CDR3 sequence (DNA): TGTGCCAGCAGGATAGACAGGGCCGATGGCTACACCTTC.

At least ten counts were recorded for this clone. The V and J genes are TRBV19 and TRBJ1-2; 8 bases are a match to TRBD1. J was trimmed by 5 bases and V by 5 bases; bases with no gene match: 4. Germline V gene sequence: CDR1 LNHDA, CDR2 SQIVND (reference sequence). The CDR3 runs 13 residues. The CDR3 sequence is CASSPNRGYGYTF. The CDR3 DNA sequence: TGTGCCAGTAGTCCCAACAGGGGGTATGGCTACACCTTC.

This clone has more than one count but fewer than ten. The V gene is TRBV19, the J gene TRBJ2-5, with 8 bases matching TRBD1. In germline, CDR1 is LNHDA, CDR2 SQIVND (reference sequence). The trim removed 7 bases at V and 8 bases at J, leaving 9 bases unmatched. This CDR3 is built from 13 residues. The CDR3 is CASTADRVGTQYF. CDR3 nucleotides: TGTGCCAGTACTGCGGACAGGGTAGGAACCCAGTACTTC. The full variable domain, with the rest looked up from reference TRBV19 and TRBJ2-5, is DGGITQSPKYLFRKEGQNVTLSCEQNLNHDAMYWYRQDPGQGLRLIYYSQIVNDFQKGDIAEGYSVSREKKESFPLTVTSAQKNPTAFYLCASTADRVGTQYFGPGTRLLVL.

The chain is built from TRBV14 and TRBJ2-5; D might be TRBD1 (6 bases). The CDR3 is 13 residues long. Trimming took 2 bases from V and 11 from J, leaving 15 bases between them. Germline V gene sequence: CDR1 SGHDN, CDR2 FVKESK. The CDR3 is CASSQSGGNEQYF. The CDR3 bases are TGTGCCAGCAGCCAATCTGGGGGCAATGAGCAGTACTTC.

CDR3 sequence: CAISGRTSEVYEQYF. The CDR3 nucleotides are TGTGCCATCAGTGGAAGGACTAGTGAGGTCTACGAGCAGTACTTC. The rearrangement links TRBV10-3 to TRBJ2-7, with 7 bases lining up with TRBD2. The CDR3 totals 15 residues. J gave up 3 bases and V 4 bases, and 9 bases lay outside the gene matches. Germline V CDR1 and CDR2: ENHRY, SYGVKD.

The chain couples TRBV7-9 to TRBJ1-2; no firm D call. This CDR3 is 14 amino acids long. Germline values: CDR1 SEHNR, CDR2 FQNEAQ (reference sequence). Trimming took off 0 bases at V and 3 bases at J, with 8 bases between the two ends. The DNA of the CDR3 is TGTGCCAGCAGCTTAGCCCTGGATTACTATGGCTACACCTTC. It codes for CASSLALDYYGYTF.

This clone was seen a single time. The chain couples TRBV2 to TRBJ1-1, with a weak D call TRBD1 (5 bases). Looked up from germline, CDR1 is SNHLY and CDR2 is FYNNEI. V lost 6 bases, J lost 9 bases, and 20 bases lay in between. The CDR3 spans 14 residues. The CDR3 DNA is TGTGCCAGCAGCCGCTCAGGGACGAGTTTTCAAGCTTTCTTT. It is translated as CASSRSGTSFQAFF.

The chain uses TRBV9 and TRBJ2-1, with D tentatively TRBD1 (6 bases). CDR1 and CDR2 from the germline V gene are SGDLS and YYNGEE. The CDR3 covers 14 residues. Trimming removed 3 bases at V and 3 bases at J, with 10 bases between. In nucleotides, the CDR3 is TGTGCCAGCAGCGCATCAGGGGTCTACAATGAGCAGTTCTTC. This translates into CASSASGVYNEQFF.

The CDR3: CASSPAGALGGILNSPLHF. CDR3 nucleotides: TGTGCCAGCAGCCCTGCCGGGGCCCTTGGGGGAATTCTAAATTCACCCCTCCACTTT. This rearrangement joins TRBV21-1 to TRBJ1-6. TRBV21-1 is reported as a pseudogene. This CDR3 region has 19 residues.

The V call is TRBV19, the J call TRBJ1-4; tentatively, D is TRBD1 (6 bases). This CDR3 spans 17 amino acids. Deletions cut 3 bases from V and 2 bases from J, with 16 bases between. Germline V gene data show CDR1 as LNHDA and CDR2 as SQIVND (reference sequence). CDR3 DNA: TGTGCCAGTAGTATCCAGGGACATCGGGGGACTAATGAAAAACTGTTTTTT. This translates into CASSIQGHRGTNEKLFF.

The DNA for the CDR3 is TGTGCCAGTAGTCAGGGACTAGCGGGGGGGGATACGCAGTATTTT. Its translation: CASSQGLAGGDTQYF. The V call is TRBV19, the J call TRBJ2-3; TRBD2 aligns across 16 bases. This CDR3 is 15 amino acids long. Germline CDR1 is LNHDA and CDR2 is SQIVND (reference sequence). J gave up 6 bases and V 5 bases, and 2 bases lay outside the gene matches.

The chain links TRBV18 to TRBJ2-3; 7 bases line up with TRBD2. Germline CDR1 is KGHSH and CDR2 is LQKENI. This CDR3 region has 16 residues. V lost 2 bases and J lost 1; bases outside the gene matches: 6. In nucleotides, the CDR3 is TGTGCCAGCTCACCATCTGGGAGGGCCCGCACAGATACGCAGTATTTT. Protein sequence: CASSPSGRARTDTQYF.